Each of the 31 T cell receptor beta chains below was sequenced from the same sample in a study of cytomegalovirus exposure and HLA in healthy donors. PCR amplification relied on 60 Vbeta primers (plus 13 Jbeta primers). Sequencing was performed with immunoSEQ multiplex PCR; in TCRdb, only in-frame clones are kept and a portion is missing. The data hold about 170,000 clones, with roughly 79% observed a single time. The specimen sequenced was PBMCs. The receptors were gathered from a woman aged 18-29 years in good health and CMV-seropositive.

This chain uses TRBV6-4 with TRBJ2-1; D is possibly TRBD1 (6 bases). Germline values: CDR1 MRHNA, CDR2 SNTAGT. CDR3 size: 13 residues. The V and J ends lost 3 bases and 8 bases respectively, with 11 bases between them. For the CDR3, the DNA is TGTGCCAGCAGTGAACAGGGTAACGATGAGCAGTTCTTC. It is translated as CASSEQGNDEQFF.

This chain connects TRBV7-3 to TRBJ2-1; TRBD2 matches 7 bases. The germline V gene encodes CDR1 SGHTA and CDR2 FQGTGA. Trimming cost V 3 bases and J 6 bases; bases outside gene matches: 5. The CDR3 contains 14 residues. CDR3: CASSFGREGNEQFF. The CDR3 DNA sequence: TGTGCCAGCAGCTTTGGCAGGGAGGGCAATGAGCAGTTCTTC.

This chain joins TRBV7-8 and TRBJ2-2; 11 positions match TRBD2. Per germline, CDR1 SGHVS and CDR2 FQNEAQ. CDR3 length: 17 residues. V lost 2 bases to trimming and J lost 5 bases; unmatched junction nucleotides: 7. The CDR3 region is CASSLIAGGLITGELFF. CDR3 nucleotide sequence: TGTGCCAGCAGCTTAATAGCGGGGGGGCTAATAACCGGGGAGCTGTTTTTT.

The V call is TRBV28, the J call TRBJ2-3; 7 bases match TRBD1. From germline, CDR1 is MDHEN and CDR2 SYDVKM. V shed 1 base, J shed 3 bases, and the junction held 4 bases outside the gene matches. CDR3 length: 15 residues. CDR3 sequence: CASSLLGTETDTQYF. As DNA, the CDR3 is TGTGCCAGCAGTTTATTGGGGACAGAGACAGATACGCAGTATTTT.

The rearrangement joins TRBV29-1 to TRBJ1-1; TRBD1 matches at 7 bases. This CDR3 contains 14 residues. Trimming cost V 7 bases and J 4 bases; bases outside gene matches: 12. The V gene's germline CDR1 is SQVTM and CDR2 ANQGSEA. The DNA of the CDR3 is TGCAGCGGACAGCGACAGGGAAGAAGCACTGAAGCTTTCTTT. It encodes CSGQRQGRSTEAFF. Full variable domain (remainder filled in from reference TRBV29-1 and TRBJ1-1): SAVISQKPSRDICQRGTSLTIQCQVDSQVTMMFWYRQQPGQSLTLIATANQGSEATYESGFVIDKFPISRPNLTFSTLTVSNMSPEDSSIYLCSGQRQGRSTEAFFGQGTRLTVV.

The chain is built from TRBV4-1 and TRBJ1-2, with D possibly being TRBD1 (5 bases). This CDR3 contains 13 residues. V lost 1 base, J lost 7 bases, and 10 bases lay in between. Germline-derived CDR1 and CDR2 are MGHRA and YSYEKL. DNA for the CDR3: TGCGCCAGCAGCCAAGTTGGGGGGGGTGGCTACACCTTC. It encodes CASSQVGGGGYTF.

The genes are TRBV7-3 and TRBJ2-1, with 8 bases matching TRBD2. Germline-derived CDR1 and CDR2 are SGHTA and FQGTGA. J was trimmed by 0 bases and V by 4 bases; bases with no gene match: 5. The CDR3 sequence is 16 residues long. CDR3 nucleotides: TGTGCCAGCAGCTCGAGCGGGGGTAGCTCCTACAATGAGCAGTTCTTC. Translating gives CASSSSGGSSYNEQFF.

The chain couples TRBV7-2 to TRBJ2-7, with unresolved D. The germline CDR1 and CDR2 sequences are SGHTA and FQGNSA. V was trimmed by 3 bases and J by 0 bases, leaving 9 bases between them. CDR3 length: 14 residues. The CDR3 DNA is TGTGCCAGCAGCTTGCCCCGCAGCTCCTACGAGCAGTACTTC. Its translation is CASSLPRSSYEQYF.

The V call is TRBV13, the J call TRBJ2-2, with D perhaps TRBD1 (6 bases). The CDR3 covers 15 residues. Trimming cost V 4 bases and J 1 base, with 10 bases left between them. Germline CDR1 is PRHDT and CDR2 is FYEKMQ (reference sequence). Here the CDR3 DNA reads TGTGCCAGCAGCTCTAGACAGGAGAACACCGGGGAGCTGTTTTTT. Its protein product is CASSSRQENTGELFF.

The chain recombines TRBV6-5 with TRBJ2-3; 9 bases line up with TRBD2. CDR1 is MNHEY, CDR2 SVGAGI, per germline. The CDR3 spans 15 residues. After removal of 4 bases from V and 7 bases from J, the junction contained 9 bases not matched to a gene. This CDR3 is CASSSWTSVLNTQYF. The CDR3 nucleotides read TGTGCCAGCAGTTCGTGGACTAGCGTCTTAAATACGCAGTATTTT.

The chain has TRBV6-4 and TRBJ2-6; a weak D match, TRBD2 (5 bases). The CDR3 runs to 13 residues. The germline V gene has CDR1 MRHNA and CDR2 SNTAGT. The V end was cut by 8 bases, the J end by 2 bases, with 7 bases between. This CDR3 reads CASRGTGANVLTF. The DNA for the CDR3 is TGTGCCAGCCGGGGAACTGGGGCCAACGTCCTGACTTTC.

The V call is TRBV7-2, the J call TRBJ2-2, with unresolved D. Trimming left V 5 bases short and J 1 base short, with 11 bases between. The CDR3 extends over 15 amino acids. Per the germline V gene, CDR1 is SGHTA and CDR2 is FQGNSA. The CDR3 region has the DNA TGTGCCAGCAGCCCAGTTGCCCTGAACACCGGGGAGCTGTTTTTT. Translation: CASSPVALNTGELFF. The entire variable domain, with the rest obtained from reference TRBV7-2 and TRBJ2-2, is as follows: GAGVSQSPSNKVTEKGKDVELRCDPISGHTALYWYRQSLGQGLEFLIYFQGNSAPDKSGLPSDRFSAERTGGSVSTLTIQRTQQEDSAVYLCASSPVALNTGELFFGEGSRLTVL.

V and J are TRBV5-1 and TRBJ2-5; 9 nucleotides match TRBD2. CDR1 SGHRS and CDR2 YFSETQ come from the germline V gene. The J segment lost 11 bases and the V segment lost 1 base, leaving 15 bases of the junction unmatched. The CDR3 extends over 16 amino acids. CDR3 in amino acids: CASSLQNLAGPMEQYF. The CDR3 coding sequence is TGCGCCAGCAGCTTGCAAAACCTAGCGGGGCCTATGGAGCAGTACTTC.

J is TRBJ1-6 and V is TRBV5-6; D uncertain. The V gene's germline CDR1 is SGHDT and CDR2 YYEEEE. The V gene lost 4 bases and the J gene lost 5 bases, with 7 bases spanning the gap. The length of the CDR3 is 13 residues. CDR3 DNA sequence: TGTGCCAGCAGCCCGCAGGATAATTCACCCCTCCACTTT. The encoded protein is CASSPQDNSPLHF.

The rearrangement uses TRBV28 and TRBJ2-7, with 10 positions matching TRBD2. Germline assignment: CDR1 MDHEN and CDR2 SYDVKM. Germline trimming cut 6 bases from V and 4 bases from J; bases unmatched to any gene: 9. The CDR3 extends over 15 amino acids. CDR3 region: CASRKLAGSVYEQYF. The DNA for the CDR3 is TGTGCCAGCAGGAAACTAGCGGGGTCGGTGTACGAGCAGTACTTC.

The CDR3 region has the DNA TGCAGTGCTGCAGACAGGGTCGTAAGGCATTTT. Translation: CSAADRVVRHF. The V call is TRBV20-1, the J call TRBJ1-5, with 7 bases matching TRBD1. Germline V lookup: CDR1 DFQATT, CDR2 SNEGSKA (reference sequence). The CDR3 extends over 11 amino acids. V dropped 5 bases and J dropped 15; count of bases not matched to a gene: 10.

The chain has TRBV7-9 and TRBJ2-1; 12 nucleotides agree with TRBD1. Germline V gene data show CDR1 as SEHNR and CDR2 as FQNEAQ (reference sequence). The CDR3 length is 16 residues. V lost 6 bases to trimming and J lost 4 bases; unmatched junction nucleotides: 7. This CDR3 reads CASRPGQGAGYNEQFF. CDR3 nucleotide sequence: TGTGCCAGCAGACCGGGACAGGGGGCTGGATACAATGAGCAGTTCTTC.

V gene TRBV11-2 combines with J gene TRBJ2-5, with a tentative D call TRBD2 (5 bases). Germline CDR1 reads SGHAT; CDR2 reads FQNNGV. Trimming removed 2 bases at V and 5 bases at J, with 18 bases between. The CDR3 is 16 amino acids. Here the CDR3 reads CASSLQPPGGGETQYF. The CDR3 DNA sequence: TGTGCCAGCAGCTTACAACCACCCGGCGGCGGGGAGACCCAGTACTTC.

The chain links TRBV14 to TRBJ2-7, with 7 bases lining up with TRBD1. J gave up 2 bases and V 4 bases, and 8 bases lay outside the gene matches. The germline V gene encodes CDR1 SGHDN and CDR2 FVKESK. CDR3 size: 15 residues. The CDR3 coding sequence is TGTGCCAGCAGCCCCCACGGGACAGATACCTACGAGCAGTACTTC. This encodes CASSPHGTDTYEQYF.

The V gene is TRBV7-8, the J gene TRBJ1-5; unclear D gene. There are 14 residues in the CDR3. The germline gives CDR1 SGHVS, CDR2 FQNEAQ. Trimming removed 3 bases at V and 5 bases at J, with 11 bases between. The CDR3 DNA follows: TGTGCCAGCAGCTTTGACGTCGGAGATCAGCCCCAGCATTTT. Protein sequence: CASSFDVGDQPQHF.

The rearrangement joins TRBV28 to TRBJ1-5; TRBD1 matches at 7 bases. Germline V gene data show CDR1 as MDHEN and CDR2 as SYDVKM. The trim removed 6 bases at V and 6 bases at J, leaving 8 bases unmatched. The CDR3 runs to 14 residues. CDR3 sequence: CASSQDRESQPQHF. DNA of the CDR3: TGTGCCAGCAGCCAAGACAGGGAGAGTCAGCCCCAGCATTTT.

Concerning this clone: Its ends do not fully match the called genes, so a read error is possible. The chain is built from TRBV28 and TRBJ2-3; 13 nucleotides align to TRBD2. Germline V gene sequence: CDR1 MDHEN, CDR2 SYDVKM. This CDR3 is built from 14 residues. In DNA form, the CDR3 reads TGTGCCAGCCGACTAGCGGGGGGCACAAATACGCAGTATTTT. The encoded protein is CASRLAGGTNTQYF. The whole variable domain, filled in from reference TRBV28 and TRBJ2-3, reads DVKVTQSSRYLVKRTGEKVFLECVQDMDHENMFWYRQDPGLGLRLIYFSYDVKMKEKGDIPEGYSVSREKKERFSLILESASTNQTSMYLCASRLAGGTNTQYFGPGTRLTVL.

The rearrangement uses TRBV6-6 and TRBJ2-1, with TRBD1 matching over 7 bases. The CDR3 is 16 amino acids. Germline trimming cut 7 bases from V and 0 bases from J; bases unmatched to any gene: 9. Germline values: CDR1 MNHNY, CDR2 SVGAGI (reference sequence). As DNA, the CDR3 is TGTGCCAGCACTATACAGGGGCTAAGCTCCTACAATGAGCAGTTCTTC. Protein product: CASTIQGLSSYNEQFF.

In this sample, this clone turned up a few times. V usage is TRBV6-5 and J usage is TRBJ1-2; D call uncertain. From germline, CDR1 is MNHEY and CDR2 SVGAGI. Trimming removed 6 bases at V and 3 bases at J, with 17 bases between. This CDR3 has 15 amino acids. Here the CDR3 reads CASSPTSREDYGYTF. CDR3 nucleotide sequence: TGTGCCAGCAGCCCGACGTCCCGGGAAGACTATGGCTACACCTTC.

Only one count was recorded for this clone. The CDR3 reads CASRLTDRINTIYF. CDR3 DNA: TGTGCCAGCAGACTGACCGACAGGATCAACACCATATATTTT. This chain connects TRBV7-9 to TRBJ1-3, with a tentative D call TRBD1 (6 bases). The CDR3 totals 14 residues. V lost 6 bases and J lost 7, with 16 bases in between. Germline V lookup: CDR1 SEHNR, CDR2 FQNEAQ (reference sequence).

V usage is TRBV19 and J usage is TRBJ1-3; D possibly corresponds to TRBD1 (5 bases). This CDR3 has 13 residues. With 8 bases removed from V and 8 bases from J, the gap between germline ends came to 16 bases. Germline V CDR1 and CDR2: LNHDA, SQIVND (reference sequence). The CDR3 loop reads CASARGGADTIYF. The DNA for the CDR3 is TGTGCCAGTGCCCGCGGGGGAGCCGACACCATATATTTT.

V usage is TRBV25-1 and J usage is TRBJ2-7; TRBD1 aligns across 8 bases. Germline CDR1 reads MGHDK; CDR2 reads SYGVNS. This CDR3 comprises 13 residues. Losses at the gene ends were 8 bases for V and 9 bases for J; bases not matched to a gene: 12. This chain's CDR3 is CASLGQENNRQYF. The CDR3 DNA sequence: TGTGCCAGCCTGGGACAGGAAAACAATAGGCAGTACTTC.

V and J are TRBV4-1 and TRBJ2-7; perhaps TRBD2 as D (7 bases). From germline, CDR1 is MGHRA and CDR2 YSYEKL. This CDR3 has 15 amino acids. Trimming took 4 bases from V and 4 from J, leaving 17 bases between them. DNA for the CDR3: TGCGCCAGCAGCCTACTAGTGGGGGGGCGGTACGAGCAGTACTTC. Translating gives CASSLLVGGRYEQYF.

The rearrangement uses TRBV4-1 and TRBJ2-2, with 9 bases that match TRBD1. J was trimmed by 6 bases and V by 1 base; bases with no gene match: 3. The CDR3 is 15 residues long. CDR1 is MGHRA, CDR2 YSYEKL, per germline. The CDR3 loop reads CASSQGWTGAGELFF. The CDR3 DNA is TGCGCCAGCAGCCAAGGGTGGACAGGGGCCGGGGAGCTGTTTTTT.

In nucleotides, the CDR3 is TGTGCCAGCAGCCACAGTGCAAATAATTCACCCCTCCACTTT. Residues: CASSHSANNSPLHF. The chain combines TRBV7-8 with TRBJ1-6; D is uncertain. The CDR3 consists of 14 residues. Germline lookup yields CDR1 SGHVS and CDR2 FQNEAQ. V was trimmed by 5 bases and J by 5 bases, leaving 10 bases between them.

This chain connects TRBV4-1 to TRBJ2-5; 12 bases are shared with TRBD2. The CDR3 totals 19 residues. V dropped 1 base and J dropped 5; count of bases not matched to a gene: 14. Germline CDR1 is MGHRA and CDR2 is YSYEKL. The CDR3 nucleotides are TGCGCCAGCAGCCAAGTAACGACTAGCGGGGGCCTAAGCGGGGAGACCCAGTACTTC. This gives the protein CASSQVTTSGGLSGETQYF.